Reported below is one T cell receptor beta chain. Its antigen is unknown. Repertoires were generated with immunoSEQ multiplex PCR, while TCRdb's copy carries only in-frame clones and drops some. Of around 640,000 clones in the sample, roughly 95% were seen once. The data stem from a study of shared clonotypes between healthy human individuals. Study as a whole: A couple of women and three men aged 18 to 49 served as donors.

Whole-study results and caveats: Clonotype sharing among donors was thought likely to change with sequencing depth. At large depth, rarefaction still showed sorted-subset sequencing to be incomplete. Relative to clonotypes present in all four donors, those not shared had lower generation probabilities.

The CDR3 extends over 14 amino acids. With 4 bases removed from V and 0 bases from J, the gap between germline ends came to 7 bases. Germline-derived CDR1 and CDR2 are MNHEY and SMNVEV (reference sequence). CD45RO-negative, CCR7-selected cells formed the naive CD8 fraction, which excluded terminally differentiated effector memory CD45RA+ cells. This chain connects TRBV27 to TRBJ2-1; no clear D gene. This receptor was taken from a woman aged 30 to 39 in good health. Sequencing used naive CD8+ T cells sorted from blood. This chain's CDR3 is CASSYTNSYNEQFF. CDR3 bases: TGTGCCAGCAGTTATACTAACTCCTACAATGAGCAGTTCTTC.